A selection of T cell receptor beta chains follows, all from one sample in a study of blood T cells in healthy people across ages. TCRdb passed the 5' RACE reads through MiXCR, listing each CDR3 protein once. The sample shows hundreds of thousands of distinct CDR3 sequences, roughly 21% of them seen only once. The material sequenced was blood. The receptors were gathered from a man between 65 and 79 years old in good health. The CDR3 runs from the conserved cysteine through the conserved F or W. D genes are given only for firm matches. Where a row states a size, it is once, few, many or the class of an expanded clone; other rows omit it.

d_call j_call clone_size v_call cdr3_aa cdr3_nt
TRBD2 TRBJ2-1 NA TRBV7-3 CASSSEGLAEQFF TGTGCCAGTAGCTCGGAAGGACTAGCGGAGCAGTTCTTC
NA TRBJ2-5 NA TRBV18 CASSPTTVSRETQYF TGTGCCAGCTCACCCACAACAGTTTCGCGAGAGACCCAGTACTTC
TRBD1 TRBJ1-1 NA TRBV14 CASSPFSLTGAVTEAFF TGTGCCAGCAGCCCTTTCTCGCTGACAGGGGCTGTCACTGAAGCTTTCTTT
TRBD1 TRBJ1-2 NA TRBV7-6 CASSLGQGAFYGYTF TGTGCCAGCAGCTTAGGACAGGGGGCATTCTATGGCTACACCTTC
NA TRBJ2-3 few TRBV7-6 CASSSSGGSGHTDTQYF TGTGCCAGCAGTTCGTCCGGAGGGAGCGGACACACAGATACGCAGTATTTT
TRBD2 TRBJ2-3 few TRBV4-1 CASGKAGGTDTQYF TGCGCCAGCGGCAAAGCGGGGGGCACAGATACGCAGTATTTT
TRBD2 TRBJ2-3 NA TRBV10-2 CASSDYGGRGTDTQYF TGCGCCAGCAGTGATTATGGCGGGAGAGGGACAGATACGCAGTATTTT
NA TRBJ2-3 few TRBV5-1 CASSNMGTLDTQYF TGCGCCAGCAGCAACATGGGGACACTCGATACGCAGTATTTT
NA TRBJ2-1 many TRBV7-3 CASSFGSGTGQFF TGTGCCAGCAGCTTCGGTAGCGGGACAGGACAGTTCTTC
TRBD1 TRBJ2-7 few TRBV7-2 CASSSRQGSTHEQYF TGTGCCAGCAGCTCGAGACAGGGTTCCACTCACGAGCAGTACTTC
NA TRBJ2-3 few TRBV29-1 CSAGSGGTDTQYF TGCAGCGCCGGCAGTGGGGGCACAGATACGCAGTATTTT
NA TRBJ2-5 NA TRBV18 CASSGQDQETQYF TGTGCCAGCTCCGGGCAGGACCAAGAGACCCAGTACTTC
TRBD1 TRBJ1-4 NA TRBV5-1 CASRQGTGQNERLFF TGCGCCAGCAGGCAAGGGACAGGGCAGAACGAAAGACTGTTTTTT
NA TRBJ2-7 NA TRBV20-1 CSASPDLSRGKGEQYF TGCAGTGCTAGCCCGGACCTTAGCCGGGGCAAGGGCGAGCAGTACTTC
NA TRBJ2-5 few TRBV7-7 CASSARVGETQYF TGTGCTAGCAGCGCCAGGGTAGGAGAGACCCAGTACTTC
NA TRBJ2-5 few TRBV10-2 CASRKTGWQETQYF TGCGCCAGCAGGAAAACAGGGTGGCAAGAGACCCAGTACTTC
NA TRBJ2-1 NA TRBV12-3/TRBV12-4 CATCWGGANNEQFF TGTGCCACATGCTGGGGGGGGGCCAACAATGAGCAGTTCTTC
TRBD1 TRBJ2-7 few TRBV12-3/TRBV12-4 CASSFGTGGLTYEQYF TGTGCCAGCAGTTTTGGGACAGGGGGTCTCACCTACGAGCAGTACTTC
TRBD1 TRBJ2-7 many TRBV5-1 CASSSAGQGGYEQYF TGCGCCAGCAGCTCCGCCGGACAGGGAGGCTACGAGCAGTACTTC
TRBD1 TRBJ1-5 few TRBV6-2/TRBV6-3 CAIRGQGDNQPQHF TGTGCCATCCGAGGGCAGGGGGACAATCAGCCCCAGCATTTT
NA TRBJ2-2 NA TRBV28 CASSQGQTTGELFF TGTGCCAGCAGCCAAGGACAGACGACCGGGGAGCTGTTTTTT
TRBD1 TRBJ2-5 many TRBV7-9 CASSKDRGRETQYF TGTGCCAGCAGCAAGGACAGGGGAAGGGAGACCCAGTACTTC
TRBD2 TRBJ2-1 few TRBV3-1 CASSLGLEVYNEQFF TGTGCCAGCAGCCTGGGACTAGAGGTGTACAATGAGCAGTTCTTC
NA TRBJ2-5 NA TRBV19 CASADRTFQETQYF TGTGCCAGTGCGGACAGAACATTCCAAGAGACCCAGTACTTC
NA TRBJ2-5 few TRBV7-7 CASSLKGGETRYF TGTGCTAGCAGCTTAAAAGGTGGAGAGACCCGGTACTTC